This T cell receptor beta chain appears in the sequencing data of a study of blood T cell repertoires in COVID-19. Overall study: COVID-19 samples, acute and convalescent, were from the United States, Italy and Spain. T cells, B-cell-depleted T cells, or PBMCs provided the cDNA or gDNA that served as material.

The CDR3 covers 17 residues. CDR1 SNHLY and CDR2 FYNNEI come from the germline V gene. V lost 6 bases, J lost 1 base, and 9 bases stayed unmatched. In the source study's methods: Amplification of reference gene primers was used by the study to estimate nucleated cell counts. The method was immunoSEQ multiplex PCR; TCRdb's version includes in-frame clones alone and lacks a portion of them. That table gives V, J and clone size, and the DNA gave D and trimming. Of approximately 300,000 clones detected, about 89% appear once; the ten largest clones hold approximately 4.2%. The TCR was taken from a man aged 40-49 years with acute or convalescent COVID-19. The sequenced material came from peripheral blood. This chain uses TRBV2 with TRBJ2-4; TRBD1 matches 10 bases. The CDR3 sequence: CASSGQTGGAAKNIQYF. The CDR3 DNA reads TGTGCCAGCAGCGGCCAGACAGGGGGCGCCGCCAAAAACATTCAGTACTTC.